These 23 T cell receptor beta chains originate from one sample sequenced in a study of blood T cell repertoires in COVID-19. Produced via immunoSEQ multiplex PCR; TCRdb's table is partial and in-frame only. This table holds under 150,000 clones, 75% to 90% found once. Sequenced material: peripheral blood. The receptor source for this set is a woman aged 60 to 75 with COVID-19, enrolled during active disease.

The V and J genes are TRBV12-5 and TRBJ1-6, with no clear D. This CDR3 has 15 amino acids. The germline V gene encodes CDR1 LGHNT and CDR2 FRNRAP. Trimming removed 1 base at V and 7 bases at J, with 11 bases between. CDR3 in DNA: TGTGCTAGTGGTTTGGGCACAGTCTCAAATTCACCCCTCCACTTT. Translated, it gives CASGLGTVSNSPLHF.

This chain connects TRBV18 to TRBJ2-7; 10 bases match TRBD1. Germline CDR1 is KGHSH and CDR2 is LQKENI. This CDR3 contains 16 residues. The ends lost 5 bases at V and 5 bases at J; junction bases unmatched: 12. CDR3 loop: CASSSSPGQGYDEQYF. For the CDR3, the DNA is TGTGCCAGCTCATCTTCACCGGGACAGGGGTACGACGAGCAGTACTTC.

V usage is TRBV7-9 and J usage is TRBJ2-7, with a tentative D call TRBD1 (5 bases). Trimming removed 5 bases at V and 0 bases at J, with 11 bases between. Germline V gene sequence: CDR1 SEHNR, CDR2 FQNEAQ (reference sequence). The CDR3 sequence is 14 residues long. CDR3 in amino acids: CASSQDTSSYEQYF. CDR3 bases: TGTGCCAGCAGCCAGGACACCTCCTCCTACGAGCAGTACTTC.

This sequence joins TRBV29-1 and TRBJ2-4; D is ambiguous. This CDR3 is 15 amino acids long. V was pared by 0 bases and J by 0 bases, with 9 bases between. Germline V CDR1 and CDR2: SQVTM, ANQGSEA. The CDR3 DNA follows: TGCAGCGTTGAAGAAAGAGAGCTAGCCAAAAACATTCAGTACTTC. Translating gives CSVEERELAKNIQYF.

The V and J genes are TRBV7-9 and TRBJ1-2, with D possibly TRBD1 on 6 matching bases. CDR1 and CDR2 from the germline V gene are SEHNR and FQNEAQ (reference sequence). The CDR3 has 14 amino acids. The V and J ends lost 3 bases and 7 bases respectively, with 15 bases between them. For the CDR3, the DNA is TGTGCCAGCAGCTTCGAGGACAGCCTAGGTGGCTACACCTTC. Amino acids: CASSFEDSLGGYTF.

The V call is TRBV6-2 or TRBV6-3, the J call TRBJ1-3; no clear D gene. The CDR3 spans 18 residues. The V end was cut by 2 bases, the J end by 2 bases, with 19 bases between. CDR1 and CDR2 (germline): MNHEY, SVGEGT. The CDR3 spells CASSYIGSRGVPGNTIYF. CDR3 sequence (DNA): TGTGCCAGCAGTTACATTGGTTCAAGAGGCGTCCCTGGAAACACCATATATTTT.

V gene TRBV6-6 combines with J gene TRBJ1-5; no clear D gene. Germline values: CDR1 MNHNY, CDR2 SVGAGI (reference sequence). The CDR3 consists of 15 residues. Trimming stripped 1 base from V and 3 bases from J, with 10 bases between. CDR3 DNA: TGTGCCAGCAGTTACTTAACAGCGGCCAATCAGCCCCAGCATTTT. Encoded protein: CASSYLTAANQPQHF.

This chain links TRBV5-1 with TRBJ2-7; perhaps TRBD1 as D (6 bases). Germline V CDR1 and CDR2: SGHRS, YFSETQ. With 4 bases removed from V and 2 bases from J, the gap between germline ends came to 13 bases. This CDR3 is built from 14 residues. CDR3 region: CASSAGQLAYEQYF. For the CDR3, the DNA is TGCGCCAGCAGCGCCGGACAGCTAGCCTACGAGCAGTACTTC.

This chain uses TRBV9 with TRBJ2-2, with 8 positions matching TRBD2. The CDR3 totals 16 residues. Trimming cost V 3 bases and J 1 base; bases outside gene matches: 5. Germline V lookup: CDR1 SGDLS, CDR2 YYNGEE. CDR3 protein: CASSGGLAENTGELFF. In DNA, the CDR3 is TGTGCCAGCAGCGGTGGACTAGCTGAGAACACCGGGGAGCTGTTTTTT. Together with reference TRBV9 and TRBJ2-2, the CDR3 gives the full variable domain: DSGVTQTPKHLITATGQRVTLRCSPRSGDLSVYWYQQSLDQGLQFLIQYYNGEERAKGNILERFSAQQFPDLHSELNLSSLELGDSALYFCASSGGLAENTGELFFGEGSRLTVL.

The rearrangement links TRBV7-9 to TRBJ2-1; D might be TRBD2 (6 bases). Trimming took 10 bases from V and 6 from J, leaving 13 bases between them. Germline CDR1 and CDR2: SEHNR and FQNEAQ (reference sequence). The CDR3 has 12 amino acids. The CDR3 region has the DNA TGTGCCACCGGTCGGGGGTTCAATGAGCAGTTCTTC. This translates into CATGRGFNEQFF.

The rearrangement uses TRBV6-5 and TRBJ2-7; the match to TRBD1 covers 8 bases. J was trimmed by 5 bases and V by 7 bases; bases with no gene match: 4. The V gene's germline CDR1 is MNHEY and CDR2 SVGAGI. CDR3 size: 12 residues. As DNA, the CDR3 is TGTGCCAGCACTCACAGGGGGGACGAGCAGTACTTC. Protein sequence: CASTHRGDEQYF.

The chain joins TRBV28 to TRBJ2-3; TRBD2 matches 10 bases. The CDR3 is made up of 16 amino acids. The germline gives CDR1 MDHEN, CDR2 SYDVKM. V lost 6 bases and J lost 2; bases outside the gene matches: 8. The CDR3 is CASSQSGGEITDTQYF. In DNA, the CDR3 is TGTGCCAGCAGCCAAAGCGGGGGGGAAATCACAGATACGCAGTATTTT.

The chain links TRBV7-2 to TRBJ2-1, with D perhaps matching TRBD1 (7 bases). Germline V lookup: CDR1 SGHTA, CDR2 FQGNSA. This CDR3 comprises 14 residues. Trimming shortened V by 1 base and J by 10 bases, and 14 bases separated the two germline ends. Written as DNA, the CDR3 is TGTGCCAGCAGCTTAGTACCCAGGGGGGACGAGCAGTTCTTC. Amino acid sequence: CASSLVPRGDEQFF.

The sample holds a few counts of this clone. The rearrangement joins TRBV11-3 to TRBJ2-2; possible D gene TRBD1, 6 bases. This CDR3 is 12 amino acids long. Between the trimmed V and J ends, which lost 6 bases and 5 bases, there was a span of 7 bases. CDR1 and CDR2 (germline): SGHNT, YENEEA. CDR3 residues: CASSTGTGELFF. The CDR3 DNA is TGTGCCAGCAGTACAGGGACCGGGGAGCTGTTTTTT.

The table lists this clone with a count of one. The rearrangement uses TRBV7-9 and TRBJ1-2, with a tentative D call TRBD1 (6 bases). Germline V gene sequence: CDR1 SEHNR, CDR2 FQNEAQ (reference sequence). Trimming cost V 3 bases and J 8 bases, with 13 bases left between them. The CDR3 sequence is 13 residues long. The CDR3 reads CASSLMGAEGYTF. Here the CDR3 DNA reads TGTGCCAGCAGCTTGATGGGGGCTGAAGGCTACACCTTC.

This chain joins TRBV19 and TRBJ2-1; maybe TRBD1 (6 bases). Trimming pared 7 bases from V and 6 bases from J, leaving 19 bases between. Per the germline V gene, CDR1 is LNHDA and CDR2 is SQIVND (reference sequence). The CDR3 totals 15 residues. The CDR3 sequence: CASIPRGLGVNEQFF. The CDR3 DNA sequence: TGTGCCAGTATCCCCAGGGGCCTTGGTGTCAATGAGCAGTTCTTC.

CDR3 in DNA: TGTGCCAGCACTATGACGGGGAACACTGAAGCTTTCTTT. It yields the protein CASTMTGNTEAFF. The chain recombines TRBV5-5 with TRBJ1-1, with D uncertain. CDR3 length: 13 residues. Germline V lookup: CDR1 SGHKS, CDR2 YYEKEE (reference sequence). Trimming left V 6 bases short and J 1 base short, with 10 bases between.

The chain has TRBV5-6 and TRBJ2-5, with 11 bases fitting TRBD1. CDR1 is SGHDT, CDR2 YYEEEE, per germline. Unmatched junction bases numbered 9, after V lost 2 bases and J lost 3 bases. The length of the CDR3 is 17 residues. The CDR3 here is CASSFAMWTGGKETQYF. CDR3 coding DNA: TGTGCCAGCAGCTTCGCTATGTGGACAGGGGGCAAAGAGACCCAGTACTTC.

The rearrangement uses TRBV7-9 and TRBJ2-5; the match to TRBD1 covers 7 bases. Germline V gene sequence: CDR1 SEHNR, CDR2 FQNEAQ (reference sequence). The CDR3 consists of 14 residues. The J segment lost 1 base and the V segment lost 6 bases, leaving 5 bases of the junction unmatched. This CDR3 is CASSDTGVQETQYF. CDR3 nucleotides: TGTGCCAGCAGTGATACAGGGGTCCAAGAGACCCAGTACTTC.

This chain links TRBV18 with TRBJ2-7; maybe TRBD2 (6 bases). Germline CDR1 reads KGHSH; CDR2 reads LQKENI. V lost 3 bases to trimming and J lost 6 bases, with 18 bases between them. The CDR3 extends over 15 amino acids. The CDR3 DNA sequence: TGTGCCAGCTCACCCTGGCTCCTGGTCGGGGGCGAGCAGTACTTC. Its translation: CASSPWLLVGGEQYF.

This clone was detected once. J is TRBJ2-3 and V is TRBV7-6, with TRBD2 identical over 7 bases. The trim removed 2 bases at V and 1 base at J, leaving 6 bases unmatched. CDR3 size: 16 residues. Germline lookup yields CDR1 SGHVS and CDR2 FNYEAQ. The CDR3 DNA reads TGTGCCAGCAGCTTAAAAGTTGCGGGGGGCACAGATACGCAGTATTTT. This translates into CASSLKVAGGTDTQYF.

The rearrangement joins TRBV4-3 to TRBJ1-2; D may be TRBD1 (5 bases). Germline V gives CDR1 LGHNA, CDR2 YSLEER. The CDR3 is 15 residues long. V shed 0 bases and J shed 4 bases, with 12 bases lying between them. The CDR3 DNA follows: TGCGCCAGCAGCCAAGATCAGGACACCGGCTATGGCTACACCTTC. Amino acids: CASSQDQDTGYGYTF.

This clone was recorded once. V and J are TRBV7-3 and TRBJ2-2, with 7 bases that match TRBD1. V lost 5 bases and J lost 7; bases outside the gene matches: 4. The CDR3 is made up of 13 amino acids. CDR1 is SGHTA and CDR2 is FQGTGA in the germline V gene. CDR3 residues: CASSGRTGGELFF. The CDR3 region has the DNA TGTGCCAGCAGCGGGCGGACAGGCGGGGAGCTGTTTTTT.